A selection of T cell receptor beta chains follows, all from one sample in a study of shared clonotypes between healthy human individuals. Generated by immunoSEQ multiplex PCR, the TCRdb table keeps only in-frame clones and is missing some. The table records some 660,000 clones, about 80% of them present only once. The specimen sequenced was memory CD4+ T cells sorted from blood. These receptors were taken from a woman aged 25 to 39 in good health. Each CDR3 is given with its conserved first and last residue. A D gene is named only where the DNA matches it firmly. A clone size is listed for some rows: how often the clone was seen (once, few, many), or a class if it is expanded.

D	J	size	V	DNA	CDR3
-	TRBJ1-2	-	TRBV28	TGTGCCAGCAGCATCCCACAGGGCATGATTAACTATGGCTACACCTTC	CASSIPQGMINYGYTF
-	TRBJ1-2	-	TRBV6-6	TGTGCCAGCAGTCGGGACCGGAACTATGGCTACACCTTC	CASSRDRNYGYTF
-	TRBJ2-1	-	TRBV20-1	TGCAGTGCTCTGATAGACAATGAGCAGTTCTTC	CSALIDNEQFF
-	TRBJ2-7	-	TRBV7-9	TGTGCCAGCAGCTTAACCAACGAGTATTCTACGCAGCAGTACTTC	CASSLTNEYSTQQYF
TRBD2	TRBJ2-2	-	TRBV19	TGTGCCAGTAGACCTAGCGGGAGTTCCGGGGAGCTGTTTTTT	CASRPSGSSGELFF
-	TRBJ1-2	-	TRBV19	TGTGCCAGTCGGGGGGACGCCTGGGGCTACACCTTC	CASRGDAWGYTF
-	TRBJ2-7	-	TRBV15	TGTGCCACCAGCAGAGATATTGGAACAGCCCTTCCCTACGAGCAGTACTTC	CATSRDIGTALPYEQYF
-	TRBJ2-3	-	TRBV6-6	TGTGCCAGCGGGCCTAGCGCCACAGATACGCAGTATTTT	CASGPSATDTQYF
-	TRBJ1-1	-	TRBV28	TGTGCCAGCAGTTTTTCGGTGAACACTGAAGCTTTCTTT	CASSFSVNTEAFF
-	TRBJ2-1	-	TRBV11-1	TGTGCCAGCAGCTTAGACGCGAGAAGGCTACTAAATGAGCAGTTCTTC	CASSLDARRLLNEQFF
-	TRBJ2-7	-	TRBV19	TGTGCCAGTAGTATGAAGGCAGGGCACTACGAGCAGTACTTC	CASSMKAGHYEQYF
-	TRBJ1-4	-	TRBV28	TGTGCCGCAAAAACGGGCGGGAATGAAAAACTGTTTTTT	CAAKTGGNEKLFF
-	TRBJ2-2	-	TRBV7-9	TGTGCCAGCAGCTTAGGATCAGACACCGGGGAGCTGTTTTTT	CASSLGSDTGELFF
-	TRBJ1-1	-	TRBV4-2	TGTGCCAGCAGCCAAGCTTTAGTGCGGAAGAGGGACACTGAAGCTTTCTTT	CASSQALVRKRDTEAFF
TRBD1	TRBJ1-1	-	TRBV7-9	TGTGCCAGCAGTAGACAGGGAGACACTGAAGCTTTCTTT	CASSRQGDTEAFF
-	TRBJ1-3	-	TRBV28	TGTGCCAGCAGTTTATCGGTGAGCTCTGGAAACACCATATATTTT	CASSLSVSSGNTIYF
-	TRBJ2-7	-	TRBV21-1	TGTGCCAGCAGCAAAGAGGGAGCCTGTCGTTCCTACGAGCAGTACTTC	CASSKEGACRSYEQYF
-	TRBJ2-5	-	TRBV6-6	TGTGCCAGCAGTTATTCTGGCGCCGAGACCCAGTACTTC	CASSYSGAETQYF
-	TRBJ2-2	-	TRBV5-1	TGCGCCAGCAGCTCCGGAGCGTTAGCGAACACCGGGGAGCTGTTTTTT	CASSSGALANTGELFF
TRBD2	TRBJ2-1	-	TRBV27	TGTGCCAGCAGTCTAGCGGGACCATACAATGAGCAGTTCTTC	CASSLAGPYNEQFF
-	TRBJ1-3	-	TRBV4-1	TGCGCCAGCAGCCACTTGGGAATTACTGGAAACACCATATATTTT	CASSHLGITGNTIYF
-	TRBJ2-5	-	TRBV6-5	TGTGCCAGCAGACCTACTCGTGCGTCCAGGGGGACCCAGTACTTC	CASRPTRASRGTQYF
-	TRBJ2-2	-	TRBV5-1	TGCGCCAGCAGCGATGGACAGAACACCGGGGAGCTGTTTTTT	CASSDGQNTGELFF
-	TRBJ2-1	-	TRBV11-2	TGTGCCAGCAGTCATAGGCCGGGAGCCAACCCCAATGAGCAGTTCTTC	CASSHRPGANPNEQFF
-	TRBJ2-5	-	TRBV5-5	TGTGCCAGCAGCTTGGTGACAGCCCGAGCCGAGACCCAGTACTTC	CASSLVTARAETQYF
-	TRBJ2-3	-	TRBV6-1	TGTGCCAGCAGGGAGGGGGGGGATACGCAGTATTTT	CASREGGDTQYF
-	TRBJ2-4	-	TRBV7-2	TGTGCCAGCAGCCCAAGTAGCGGAACGCCCCTAGCCAAAAACATTCAGTACTTC	CASSPSSGTPLAKNIQYF
TRBD1	TRBJ1-1	-	TRBV5-1	TGCGCCAGCAGAATCGGGACAGGGAGCACTGAAGCTTTCTTT	CASRIGTGSTEAFF
-	TRBJ2-7	-	TRBV28	TGTGCCAGCAGTCATCCGGGGGACAACTCCTACGAGCAGTACTTC	CASSHPGDNSYEQYF
-	TRBJ2-1	few	TRBV5-1	TGCGCCAGCAGCTTGGGGGCCGGGGACAATGAGCAGTTCTTC	CASSLGAGDNEQFF
TRBD1	TRBJ2-7	-	TRBV14	TGTGCCAGCAGCCAAGAGTGGGGACAGGGGAGACCCTACGAGCAGTACTTC	CASSQEWGQGRPYEQYF
-	TRBJ1-1	-	TRBV30	TGTGCCTGGGGGCTCCCAGGTGGCTACACTGAAGCTTTCTTT	CAWGLPGGYTEAFF
TRBD1	TRBJ2-1	-	TRBV5-1	TGCGCCAGCACCCCGTTCCACGAAGGGGGCGATGAGCAGTTCTTC	CASTPFHEGGDEQFF
TRBD1	TRBJ1-2	-	TRBV5-1	TGCGCCAGCAGCTTGGGAAGGACAGGGGGCGGTGGCTACACCTTC	CASSLGRTGGGGYTF
-	TRBJ1-2	-	TRBV7-9	TGTGCCAGCGCGGGCGGCTTGGATGGCTACACCTTC	CASAGGLDGYTF
-	TRBJ1-5	few	TRBV23-1	TGCGCCAGCAGTCACCCCCAGCATTTT	CASSHPQHF
-	TRBJ2-7	-	TRBV18	TGTGCCAGCTCACGAGACAGGTCTTTCTCCTACGAGCAGTACTTC	CASSRDRSFSYEQYF
TRBD2	TRBJ2-3	few	TRBV9	TGTGCCAGCAGCGTAGGTATAGCGGGAGTTTCCTCGCACACAGATACGCAGTATTTT	CASSVGIAGVSSHTDTQYF
TRBD2	TRBJ2-2	-	TRBV11-3	TGTGCCAGCAGCTTGGGGACTAGCCTCACCGGGGAGCTGTTTTTT	CASSLGTSLTGELFF
-	TRBJ2-7	-	TRBV2	TGTGCCAGCAATTCGATGGGCAGGTCTTACGAGCAGTACTTC	CASNSMGRSYEQYF
-	TRBJ2-2	few	TRBV5-6	TGTGCCAGCAGCCTACGTGAGGCACGTGGTACCGGGGAGCTGTTTTTT	CASSLREARGTGELFF
-	TRBJ1-5	-	TRBV10-3	TGTGCCATCAGTGCCGGACAGCCAGGGAATCAGCCCCAGCATTTT	CAISAGQPGNQPQHF
TRBD1	TRBJ2-2	-	TRBV4-2	TGTGCCAGCAGCCTAGGGGACAGAGACACCGGGGAGCTGTTTTTT	CASSLGDRDTGELFF
-	TRBJ1-2	-	TRBV5-4	TGTGCCAGCAGCTTGGAGCCAGGAATTGGCTACACCTTC	CASSLEPGIGYTF
-	TRBJ1-1	once	TRBV6-4	TGTGCCAGCAGTGACTCCAGGGATAGTGTCGCTTTCTTT	CASSDSRDSVAFF
-	TRBJ2-2	-	TRBV5-1	TGCGCCAGCGCGGGTAACACCGGGGAGCTGTTTTTT	CASAGNTGELFF
TRBD2	TRBJ2-3	-	TRBV15	TGTGCCACCTGCGGACTAGCGGAGACAGATACGCAGTATTTT	CATCGLAETDTQYF
-	TRBJ1-2	few	TRBV27	TGTGCCAGCAGTACTCTCTCCGGTGGACAGACAAACTATGGCTACACCTTC	CASSTLSGGQTNYGYTF
-	TRBJ1-5	-	TRBV2	TGTGCCAGCAGTGACGGGGATGGGAGTCAGCCCCAGCATTTT	CASSDGDGSQPQHF
-	TRBJ1-5	-	TRBV5-1	TGCGCCAGCAGCTTGGCGGGGGGCAGCCAGCCCCAGCATTTT	CASSLAGGSQPQHF